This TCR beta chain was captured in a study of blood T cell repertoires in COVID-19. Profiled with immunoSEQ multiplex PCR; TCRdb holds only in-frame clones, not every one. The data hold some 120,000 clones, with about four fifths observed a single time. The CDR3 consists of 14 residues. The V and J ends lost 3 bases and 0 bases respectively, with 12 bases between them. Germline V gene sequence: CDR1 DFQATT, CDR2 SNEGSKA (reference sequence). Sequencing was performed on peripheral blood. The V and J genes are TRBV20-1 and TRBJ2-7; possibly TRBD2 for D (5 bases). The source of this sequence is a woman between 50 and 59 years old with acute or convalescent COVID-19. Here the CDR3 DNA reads TGCAGTGCTAGTAAACAGCGGATCTCCTACGAGCAGTACTTC. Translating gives CSASKQRISYEQYF.